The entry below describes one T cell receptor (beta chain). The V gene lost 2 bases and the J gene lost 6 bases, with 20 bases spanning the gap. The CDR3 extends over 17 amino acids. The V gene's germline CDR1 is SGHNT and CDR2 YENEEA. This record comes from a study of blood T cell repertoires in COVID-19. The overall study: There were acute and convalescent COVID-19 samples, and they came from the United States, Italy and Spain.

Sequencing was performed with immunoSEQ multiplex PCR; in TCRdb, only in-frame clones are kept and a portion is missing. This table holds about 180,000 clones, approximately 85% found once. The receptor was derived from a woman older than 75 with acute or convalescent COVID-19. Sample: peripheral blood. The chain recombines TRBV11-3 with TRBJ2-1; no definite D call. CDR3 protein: CASSLLSGGPTGNEQFF. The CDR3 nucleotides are TGTGCCAGCAGCTTATTGTCGGGTGGCCCCACGGGCAATGAGCAGTTCTTC.